The 26 T cell receptor beta chains listed next were all sequenced from one sample in a study of T cells after yellow fever vaccination. MiXCR, applied by TCRdb to the 5' RACE reads, yields one record per CDR3 protein. This table has a few hundred thousand distinct CDR3 sequences, about 4% appearing once. The material was PBMCs, obtained 5 days after the yellow fever booster vaccination. The receptors originated from a man in his late teens or twenties who received the YFV17D yellow fever vaccine.

The chain carries TRBV3-1 and TRBJ1-5, with D unresolved. V shed 0 bases and J shed 0 bases, with 9 bases lying between them. CDR1 and CDR2 from the germline V gene are LGHDT and YNNKEL (reference sequence). This CDR3 is 16 amino acids long. The CDR3 protein is CASSQEGPPSNQPQHF. The CDR3, as DNA: TGTGCCAGCAGCCAAGAAGGACCCCCTAGCAATCAGCCCCAGCATTTT.

Ten or more counts support this clonotype. The V and J genes are TRBV5-1 and TRBJ2-1; TRBD2 is a possible D gene (5 bases). This CDR3 is built from 14 residues. Trimming took 1 base from V and 6 from J, leaving 11 bases between them. The germline CDR1 and CDR2 sequences are SGHRS and YFSETQ. Here the CDR3 reads CASSLRIAGNEQFF. CDR3 coding DNA: TGCGCCAGCAGCTTGAGGATTGCGGGCAATGAGCAGTTCTTC.

This rearrangement joins TRBV18 to TRBJ2-1; D is undetermined. The CDR3 extends over 13 amino acids. CDR1 and CDR2 (germline): KGHSH, LQKENI. Trimming shortened V by 2 bases and J by 8 bases, and 10 bases separated the two germline ends. CDR3 sequence: CASSPGDTDEQFF. For the CDR3, the DNA is TGTGCCAGCTCACCAGGGGATACCGATGAGCAGTTCTTC.

This sequence joins TRBV4-3 and TRBJ2-3; 8 nucleotides match TRBD1. There are 16 residues in the CDR3. The V gene's germline CDR1 is LGHNA and CDR2 YSLEER. V lost 3 bases, J lost 4 bases, and 9 bases stayed unmatched. This chain's CDR3 is CASSHRFRGQADTQYF. CDR3 in DNA: TGCGCCAGCAGCCACCGTTTCAGGGGGCAGGCAGATACGCAGTATTTT.

This clonotype has a handful of counts. J is TRBJ1-5 and V is TRBV4-3; D not resolved. Germline values: CDR1 LGHNA, CDR2 YSLEER. The germline V and J ends were trimmed by 1 base and 5 bases, with 9 bases remaining between them. The CDR3 loop spans 14 amino acids. The CDR3 DNA reads TGCGCCAGCAGCCAAGCGGGCACCCATCAGCCCCAGCATTTT. Its translation is CASSQAGTHQPQHF.

This clonotype was observed many times. CDR3 residues: CASAGGTGSYNEQFF. Written as DNA, the CDR3 is TGTGCCAGCGCGGGGGGCACGGGCTCCTACAATGAGCAGTTCTTC. The chain joins TRBV7-2 to TRBJ2-1; TRBD2 agrees at 8 bases. From germline, CDR1 is SGHTA and CDR2 FQGNSA. This CDR3 has 15 amino acids. V dropped 8 bases and J dropped 0; count of bases not matched to a gene: 6.

This clonotype was detected only a few times. The chain has TRBV12-3 or TRBV12-4 and TRBJ2-2; D remains ambiguous. Trimming took off 10 bases at V and 8 bases at J, with 14 bases between the two ends. The CDR3 is made up of 12 amino acids. Here the CDR3 reads CATYDTLGELFF. The CDR3, as DNA: TGTGCCACCTACGATACCTTGGGGGAGCTGTTTTTT.

The chain links TRBV27 to TRBJ2-3; the match to TRBD1 covers 9 bases. The CDR3 length is 15 residues. With 5 bases clipped from V and 6 bases from J, the junction kept 9 bases outside the gene matches. The germline V gene has CDR1 MNHEY and CDR2 SMNVEV (reference sequence). The CDR3 DNA reads as TGTGCCAGCAGTACCTGGACAGGGGATTTTGATACGCAGTATTTT. Translated, it gives CASSTWTGDFDTQYF.

The gene calls are TRBV12-5 and TRBJ1-2, with 9 bases fitting TRBD1. The CDR3 extends over 17 amino acids. Per the germline V gene, CDR1 is LGHNT and CDR2 is FRNRAP. V shed 1 base, J shed 8 bases, and the junction held 14 bases outside the gene matches. The CDR3 protein is CASGLDFYRDRAGGYTF. CDR3 nucleotides: TGTGCTAGTGGTTTGGACTTCTATCGGGACAGGGCAGGAGGCTACACCTTC.

J is TRBJ2-1 and V is TRBV27; no firm D call. The CDR3 is 15 residues long. The germline V gene encodes CDR1 MNHEY and CDR2 SMNVEV (reference sequence). V lost 5 bases, J lost 2 bases, and 13 bases lay in between. CDR3 protein: CASSHRLETYNEQFF. In nucleotides, the CDR3 is TGTGCCAGCAGTCATCGGCTGGAAACCTACAATGAGCAGTTCTTC.

This clonotype was detected ten times or more. V and J are TRBV7-6 and TRBJ2-7; D gene unclear. V was cut by 1 base and J by 0 bases, with 7 bases left in between. The CDR3 contains 14 residues. CDR1 is SGHVS, CDR2 FNYEAQ, per germline. The CDR3 DNA reads as TGTGCCAGCAGCTTAGTAGGGCTCTCCTACGAGCAGTACTTC. Translating it yields CASSLVGLSYEQYF.

This clonotype has a count of ten or more. This chain joins TRBV3-1 and TRBJ1-2; D is uncertain. V lost 3 bases and J 0 bases, leaving 14 bases between the germline ends. CDR3 size: 16 residues. Germline lookup yields CDR1 LGHDT and CDR2 YNNKEL (reference sequence). The DNA for the CDR3 is TGTGCCAGCAGCCATTGGAGCGCCTCCTCTAACTATGGCTACACCTTC. Translated, it gives CASSHWSASSNYGYTF.

V and J are TRBV19 and TRBJ1-3; D possibly corresponds to TRBD1 (6 bases). V gave up 4 bases and J gave up 0 bases, with 16 bases separating them. This CDR3 is 17 amino acids long. Germline V lookup: CDR1 LNHDA, CDR2 SQIVND (reference sequence). CDR3 sequence: CASSSHRVIRSGNTIYF. For the CDR3, the DNA is TGTGCCAGTAGTAGCCACAGGGTGATTCGCTCTGGAAACACCATATATTTT. Based on the CDR3 plus reference TRBV19 and TRBJ1-3, the full variable domain is DGGITQSPKYLFRKEGQNVTLSCEQNLNHDAMYWYRQDPGQGLRLIYYSQIVNDFQKGDIAEGYSVSREKKESFPLTVTSAQKNPTAFYLCASSSHRVIRSGNTIYFGEGSWLTVV.

The table lists this clonotype with a few counts. The chain recombines TRBV10-3 with TRBJ2-7; 11 bases map to TRBD1. CDR3 length: 13 residues. CDR1 ENHRY and CDR2 SYGVKD come from the germline V gene. V gave up 7 bases and J gave up 6 bases; unmatched junction bases: 5. CDR3 sequence (DNA): TGTGCCATCAAAGGACAGGGGGCAGGCGAGCAGTACTTC. Translation: CAIKGQGAGEQYF.

This chain joins TRBV5-1 and TRBJ1-2; D uncertain. Looked up from germline, CDR1 is SGHRS and CDR2 is YFSETQ. Trimming pared 4 bases from V and 0 bases from J, leaving 10 bases between. This CDR3 region has 14 residues. The CDR3 protein is CASSPESSNYGYTF. For the CDR3, the DNA is TGCGCCAGCAGCCCCGAGTCTTCTAACTATGGCTACACCTTC. The complete variable domain, with remaining parts taken from reference TRBV5-1 and TRBJ1-2, reads KAGVTQTPRYLIKTRGQQVTLSCSPISGHRSVSWYQQTPGQGLQFLFEYFSETQRNKGNFPGRFSGRQFSNSRSEMNVSTLELGDSALYLCASSPESSNYGYTFGSGTRLTVV.

The table lists this clonotype with a few counts. The chain links TRBV23-1 to TRBJ1-2; no reliable D call. TRBV23-1 qualifies as an ORF whose function is uncertain. The CDR3 has 14 amino acids. Trimming cost V 8 bases and J 4 bases, with 17 bases left between them. The CDR3 DNA reads TGCGCCAGCCGGCGATACAACTTCGGCTATGGCTACACCTTC. This gives the protein CASRRYNFGYGYTF.

This clonotype was picked up a small number of times. V gene TRBV6-5 combines with J gene TRBJ2-5, with 8 bases identical to TRBD2. V shed 8 bases and J 5 bases; nucleotides not matched to a gene: 4. CDR1 is MNHEY and CDR2 is SVGAGI in the germline V gene. The CDR3 totals 12 residues. Here the CDR3 reads CASRGGWETQYF. As DNA, the CDR3 is TGTGCCAGCCGGGGGGGGTGGGAGACCCAGTACTTC.

This clonotype occurred a few times. J is TRBJ1-2 and V is TRBV6-2 or TRBV6-3; 7 bases fit TRBD1. J lost 4 bases, V lost 7 bases, and 12 bases had no gene match. Germline CDR1 and CDR2: MNHEY and SVGEGT. The CDR3 is 15 residues long. CDR3 sequence (DNA): TGTGCCAGCACCCAGATGTACGGGACAGCCTATGGCTACACCTTC. Its protein product is CASTQMYGTAYGYTF.

This chain links TRBV5-6 with TRBJ2-6; no clear D. Germline values: CDR1 SGHDT, CDR2 YYEEEE. CDR3 size: 13 residues. V dropped 2 bases and J dropped 4 bases, with 4 bases sitting between them. The CDR3 here is CASSFYGANVLTF. CDR3 DNA sequence: TGTGCCAGCAGCTTTTACGGGGCCAACGTCCTGACTTTC.

This clonotype has a handful of counts. The gene calls are TRBV29-1 and TRBJ2-1; no clear D gene. In germline, CDR1 is SQVTM, CDR2 ANQGSEA. The length of the CDR3 is 16 residues. Trimming shortened V by 1 base and J by 4 bases, and 17 bases separated the two germline ends. The CDR3 protein is CSVEGTFLGRYNEQFF. The CDR3, as DNA: TGCAGCGTTGAAGGGACCTTTCTCGGAAGATACAATGAGCAGTTCTTC.

This clonotype appeared many times. The chain combines TRBV5-6 with TRBJ1-5, with D unclear. Trimming removed 1 base at V and 4 bases at J, with 3 bases between. There are 12 residues in the CDR3. From germline, CDR1 is SGHDT and CDR2 YYEEEE. The CDR3 nucleotides read TGTGCCAGCAGCTTGCAGAATCAGCCCCAGCATTTT. Amino acid sequence: CASSLQNQPQHF.

This clonotype has only a few counts. The CDR3 DNA reads as TGCGCCAGCAGCCAGAACGGACAGGGGGCAACTAATGAAAAACTGTTTTTT. Amino acid sequence: CASSQNGQGATNEKLFF. The rearrangement joins TRBV5-1 to TRBJ1-4; 10 bases are a match to TRBD1. The CDR3 covers 17 residues. Trimming removed 4 bases from V and 0 bases from J; junction bases left unmatched: 6. Germline CDR1 is SGHRS and CDR2 is YFSETQ.

This clonotype has ten or more counts. The V call is TRBV5-1, the J call TRBJ1-1; D uncertain. The V end was cut by 0 bases, the J end by 3 bases, with 9 bases between. The CDR3 runs to 14 residues. Looked up from germline, CDR1 is SGHRS and CDR2 is YFSETQ. CDR3: CASSLGNVDTEAFF. CDR3 nucleotide sequence: TGCGCCAGCAGCTTGGGGAATGTGGACACTGAAGCTTTCTTT.

This clonotype was seen at least ten times. The chain employs TRBV9 and TRBJ2-5, with D possibly TRBD2 on 6 matching bases. CDR1 SGDLS and CDR2 YYNGEE come from the germline V gene. V was clipped by 3 bases and J by 0 bases, with 15 bases between them. The CDR3 is 16 amino acids. CDR3 sequence (DNA): TGTGCCAGCAGCGGTGCGGGGCCCACGTACCAAGAGACCCAGTACTTC. It specifies CASSGAGPTYQETQYF.

This clonotype occurred a few times. CDR3 amino acids: CSAYVAGGPNEQFF. DNA of the CDR3: TGCAGTGCTTACGTAGCGGGGGGGCCCAATGAGCAGTTCTTC. The chain couples TRBV20-1 to TRBJ2-1; TRBD2 aligns across 11 bases. The CDR3 contains 14 residues. Looked up from germline, CDR1 is DFQATT and CDR2 is SNEGSKA (reference sequence). Unmatched junction bases numbered 6, after V lost 5 bases and J lost 6 bases.

V usage is TRBV5-1 and J usage is TRBJ1-6, with a possible D match to TRBD1 (6 bases). This CDR3 is 14 amino acids long. Trimming stripped 2 bases from V and 10 bases from J, with 13 bases between. Germline-derived CDR1 and CDR2 are SGHRS and YFSETQ. The DNA for the CDR3 is TGCGCCAGCAGCTTAAGCCAGGGGAGCTCACCCCTCCACTTT. Its protein product is CASSLSQGSSPLHF.